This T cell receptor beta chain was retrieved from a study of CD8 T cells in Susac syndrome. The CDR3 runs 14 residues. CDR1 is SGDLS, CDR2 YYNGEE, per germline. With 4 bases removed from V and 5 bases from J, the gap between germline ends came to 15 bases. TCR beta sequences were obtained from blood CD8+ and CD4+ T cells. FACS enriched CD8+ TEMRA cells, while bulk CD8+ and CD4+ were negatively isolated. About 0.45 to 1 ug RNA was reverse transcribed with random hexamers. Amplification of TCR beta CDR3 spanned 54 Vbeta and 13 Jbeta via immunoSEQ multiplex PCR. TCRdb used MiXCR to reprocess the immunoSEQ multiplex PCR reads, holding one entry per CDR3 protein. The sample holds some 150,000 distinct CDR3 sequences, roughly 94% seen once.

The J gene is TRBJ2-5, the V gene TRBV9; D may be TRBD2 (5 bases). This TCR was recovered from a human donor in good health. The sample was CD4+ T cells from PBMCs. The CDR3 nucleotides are TGTGCCAGCAGCTCCGCCGTGAGCGGTGAGACCCAGTACTTC. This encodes CASSSAVSGETQYF. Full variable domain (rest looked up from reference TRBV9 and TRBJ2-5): DSGVTQTPKHLITATGQRVTLRCSPRSGDLSVYWYQQSLDQGLQFLIQYYNGEERAKGNILERFSAQQFPDLHSELNLSSLELGDSALYFCASSSAVSGETQYFGPGTRLLVL.